This TCR beta chain was profiled in a study of identical twins (dated by TCRdb to about 2016). For context, the study as a whole: To test whether fetal clonotypes persist, this study deep-sequenced TCR alpha and beta repertoires from monozygotic twins, from unrelated adults of various ages, and from cord blood. To rule out contamination, the twin experiments were replicated at different times with different library preparation protocols. Findings and caveats that apply to the study as a whole: Because the same donors could not be followed over many years, the conclusions relied on cross-sectional statistical analysis. Recombination models systematically underestimated out-of-frame TCR alpha sharing in monozygotic twins but agreed with sharing between unrelated individuals. Abundant cord blood beta clonotypes carried fewer insertions; young adult naive repertoires showed a weaker similar trend, while memory repertoires showed none. Compared with coincidental sharing between unrelated individuals, out-of-frame TCR alpha sequences shared between twins had an excess of sequences with low generation probability. Zero-insertion analyses could be partly confounded by invariant T cells such as MAIT and iNKT, although diverse VJ usage argued against such confounding for most clonotypes. The excess sharing between twins in beta out-of-frame sequences was weaker because fewer shared sequences reduced the signal-to-noise ratio.

All donors were healthy Caucasians. The twin cohort comprised three pairs of female monozygotic twins, all aged about 18 to 30 years. Miltenyi CD45RO+ enrichment and human naive T-cell isolation kits were used to isolate memory (CD45RO+) and naive T cells from PBMC. The CDR3 has 18 amino acids, counting the end cysteine and phenylalanine. CDR3 DNA only is kept here, 54 bases in frame from base 1. Trimming accounts for 6 bases at V and 2 bases at J, while the number of junction bases matched to no gene is 17. The protocol used for the library was 5' RACE. Instrument used: Illumina HiSeq 2000. Template switching added a universal primer binding site, and the final cDNA carried a unique molecular identifier that allowed TCR cDNA molecules to be counted accurately. Specific primers in the conserved constant-segment region were used to synthesize first-strand cDNA for the TCR alpha and beta chains. To control for contamination, every cDNA library was double barcoded, receiving both a SMART-Mk sample barcode and Illumina barcodes. TruSeq adapter sequences along with Illumina sample barcodes were introduced in two successive PCR steps. The Illumina HiSeq platform was used with custom primers to sequence TCR alpha and beta cDNA libraries. The published analysis was carried out like this. Raw reads were processed with MiGEC to extract unique molecular identifiers, and MiXCR was used to determine CDR3 positions. Recombination models were inferred per individual with the repgenHMM and IGoR tools using an EM algorithm. Shared clonotype analysis was performed with the tcR package in R, normalizing sharing by the product of cloneset sizes. Out-of-frame nonproductive sequences were analyzed to study raw recombination free of thymic and clonal selection effects. In TCRdb, the public reads were trimmed at Q25 with fastp and aligned with MiXCR, with productive beta chains retained. Rows with a matching CDR3 protein are joined into one entry that keeps the most common DNA and genes. The V and J calls reflect TCRdb's pipeline rather than the authors' work. The sample table contains hundreds of thousands of distinct CDR3 sequences; only one count was recorded for 5.5% to 7% of them. The ten largest clonotypes hold under 4% of the sample.

Regarding this clonotype: Its antigen specificity is not known. Base qualities were left out, and no much larger clone turns up one base away.

In addition, the sample was reused for a study of yellow fever vaccine responses in identical twins. The second study also describes: The T cell response to vaccination in identical twins was reported by the authors to appear partly convergent and partly personalized. In identical twins, the study followed T cell clones that responded to the vaccine with precision.

The sequence was collected from a woman younger than 35 in good health. The rearranged segments are TRBV12-3 or TRBV12-4 and TRBJ2-3, and 7 junctional nucleotides match TRBD2. Sequenced: memory (CD45RO+) T cells sorted from blood. Read against the paper, the sample's cell subset or site label means: CD45RO+ enriched T cells. CDR3 region: CASSRNSPGLTSTDTQYF. DNA sequence: TGTGCCAGCAGCCGTAATAGTCCGGGACTAACCTCCACAGATACGCAGTATTTT.